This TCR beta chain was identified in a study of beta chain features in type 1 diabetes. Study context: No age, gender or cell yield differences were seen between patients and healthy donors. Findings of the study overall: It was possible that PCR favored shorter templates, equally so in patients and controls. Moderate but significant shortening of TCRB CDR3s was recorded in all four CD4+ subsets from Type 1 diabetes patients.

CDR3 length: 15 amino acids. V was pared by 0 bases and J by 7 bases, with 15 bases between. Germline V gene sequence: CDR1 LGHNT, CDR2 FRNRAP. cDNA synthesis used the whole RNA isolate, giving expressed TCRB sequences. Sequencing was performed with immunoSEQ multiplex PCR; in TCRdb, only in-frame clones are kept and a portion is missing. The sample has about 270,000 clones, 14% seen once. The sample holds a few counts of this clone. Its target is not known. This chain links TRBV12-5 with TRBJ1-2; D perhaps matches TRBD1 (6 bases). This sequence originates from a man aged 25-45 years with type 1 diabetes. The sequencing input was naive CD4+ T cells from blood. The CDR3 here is CASGLVGGPLAGYTF. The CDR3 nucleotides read TGTGCTAGTGGTTTGGTTGGGGGCCCTCTAGCTGGCTACACCTTC.